A few counts support the clone carrying this T cell receptor beta chain. Its antigen remains unidentified. V shed 5 bases and J 3 bases; nucleotides not matched to a gene: 6. The CDR3 spans 14 residues. CDR1 SGHRS and CDR2 YFSETQ come from the germline V gene. The data derive from a study of cytomegalovirus exposure and HLA in healthy donors. The PCR was carried out with 60 Vbeta primers and 13 Jbeta primers. Repertoires were generated with immunoSEQ multiplex PCR, while TCRdb's copy carries only in-frame clones and drops some. The sample consists of 95,000 to 150,000 clones, roughly 9% of them appearing once. Overall study findings and caveats: Later analysis suggested most CMV-associated TCR beta chains were HLA-restricted. Most subjects' HLA-A and HLA-B alleles were reportedly predicted from TCR beta sequences. Listed as cytomegalovirus-associated were 170 or so TCR beta chains. Later analysis indicated greater clonal expansion among HLA-associated TCR beta chains than among equally common other chains.

The sample taken for sequencing was PBMCs. This sequence was found in a woman between 35 and 50 years old in good health and CMV-seropositive. The chain combines TRBV5-1 with TRBJ2-7, with 9 bases identical to TRBD1. This CDR3 reads CASSPGTGFYEQYF. The CDR3 DNA is TGCGCCAGCAGTCCCGGGACAGGGTTCTACGAGCAGTACTTC.